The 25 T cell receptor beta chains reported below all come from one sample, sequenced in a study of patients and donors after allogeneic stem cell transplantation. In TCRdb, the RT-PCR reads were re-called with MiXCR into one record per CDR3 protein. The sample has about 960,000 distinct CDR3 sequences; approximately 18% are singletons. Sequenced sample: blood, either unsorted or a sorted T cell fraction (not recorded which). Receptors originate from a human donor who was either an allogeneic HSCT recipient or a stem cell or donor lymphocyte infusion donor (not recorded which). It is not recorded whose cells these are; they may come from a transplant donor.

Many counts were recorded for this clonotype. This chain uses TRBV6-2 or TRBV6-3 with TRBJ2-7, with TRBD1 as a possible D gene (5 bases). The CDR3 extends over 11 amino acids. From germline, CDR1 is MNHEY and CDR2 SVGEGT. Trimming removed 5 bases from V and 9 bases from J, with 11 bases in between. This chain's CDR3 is CASSRRDGQYF. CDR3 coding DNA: TGTGCCAGCAGTCGCAGGGATGGGCAGTACTTC.

CDR3 in amino acids: CASSFNAGGLQYF. Written as DNA, the CDR3 is TGTGCCAGCAGTTTTAATGCGGGGGGGCTTCAGTACTTC. The chain joins TRBV12-3 or TRBV12-4 to TRBJ2-4, with 9 positions matching TRBD2. This CDR3 comprises 13 residues. V gave up 3 bases and J gave up 11 bases; unmatched junction bases: 5.

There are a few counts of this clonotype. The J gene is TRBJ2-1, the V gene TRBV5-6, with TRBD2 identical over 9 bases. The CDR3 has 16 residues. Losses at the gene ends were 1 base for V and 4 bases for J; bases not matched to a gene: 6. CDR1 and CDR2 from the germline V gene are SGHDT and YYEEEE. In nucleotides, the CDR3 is TGTGCCAGCAGCTTGATGGCTAGCGGGGCATACAATGAGCAGTTCTTC. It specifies CASSLMASGAYNEQFF. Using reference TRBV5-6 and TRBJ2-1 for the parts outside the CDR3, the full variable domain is DAGVTQSPTHLIKTRGQQVTLRCSPKSGHDTVSWYQQALGQGPQFIFQYYEEEERQRGNFPDRFSGHQFPNYSSELNVNALLLGDSALYLCASSLMASGAYNEQFFGPGTRLTVL.

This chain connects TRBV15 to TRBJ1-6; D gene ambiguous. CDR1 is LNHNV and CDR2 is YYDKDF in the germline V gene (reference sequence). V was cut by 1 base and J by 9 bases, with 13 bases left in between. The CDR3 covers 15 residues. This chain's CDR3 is CATSRGSRLGSPLHF. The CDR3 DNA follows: TGTGCCACCAGCAGAGGTAGCAGGCTTGGTTCACCCCTCCACTTT.

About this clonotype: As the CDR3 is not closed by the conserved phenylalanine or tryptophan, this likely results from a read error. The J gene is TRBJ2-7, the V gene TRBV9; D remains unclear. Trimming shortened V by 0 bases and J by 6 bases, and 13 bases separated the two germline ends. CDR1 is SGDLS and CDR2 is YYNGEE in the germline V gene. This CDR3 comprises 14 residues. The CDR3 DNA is TGTGCCAGCAGCGTAGGTGGAGCCCCGGGCGAGCAGTACTAC. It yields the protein CASSVGGAPGEQYY.

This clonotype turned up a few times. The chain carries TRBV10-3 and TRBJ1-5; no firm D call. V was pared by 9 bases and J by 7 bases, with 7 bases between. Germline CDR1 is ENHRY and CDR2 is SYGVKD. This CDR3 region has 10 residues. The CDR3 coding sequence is TGTGCCATAAACTCCCAGCCCCAGCATTTT. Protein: CAINSQPQHF.

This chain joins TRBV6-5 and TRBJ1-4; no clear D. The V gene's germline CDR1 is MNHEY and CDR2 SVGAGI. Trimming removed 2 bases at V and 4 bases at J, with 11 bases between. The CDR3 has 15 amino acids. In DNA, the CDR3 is TGTGCCAGCAGTTACGGTGGATTGGGTAATGAAAAACTGTTTTTT. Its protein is CASSYGGLGNEKLFF.

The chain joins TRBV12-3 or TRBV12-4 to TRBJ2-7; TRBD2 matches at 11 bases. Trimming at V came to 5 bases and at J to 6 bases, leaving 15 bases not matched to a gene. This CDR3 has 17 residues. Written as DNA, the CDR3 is TGTGCCAGCAGTCCCCGATCAACTAGCGGGGGAGAGGCCGAGCAGTACTTC. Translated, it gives CASSPRSTSGGEAEQYF.

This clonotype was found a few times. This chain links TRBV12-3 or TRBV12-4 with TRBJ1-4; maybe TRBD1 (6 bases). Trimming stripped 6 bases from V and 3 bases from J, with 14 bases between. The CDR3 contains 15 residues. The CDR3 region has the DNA TGTGCCAGCAGGCCACGGGGGGCAGCTAATGAAAAACTGTTTTTT. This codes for CASRPRGAANEKLFF.

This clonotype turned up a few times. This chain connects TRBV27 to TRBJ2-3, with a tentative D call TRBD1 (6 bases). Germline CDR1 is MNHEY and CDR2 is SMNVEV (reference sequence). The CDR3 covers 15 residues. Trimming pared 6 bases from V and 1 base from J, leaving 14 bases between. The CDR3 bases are TGTGCCAGCAGCCAACAGGGCATCCGCACAGATACGCAGTATTTT. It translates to CASSQQGIRTDTQYF.

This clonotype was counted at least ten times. The CDR3: CSVVDTEAFF. CDR3 DNA: TGCAGCGTTGTGGACACTGAAGCTTTCTTT. V is TRBV29-1 and J is TRBJ1-1; D remains unclear. CDR1 SQVTM and CDR2 ANQGSEA come from the germline V gene. Trimming took 4 bases from V and 3 from J, leaving 3 bases between them. The CDR3 covers 10 residues.

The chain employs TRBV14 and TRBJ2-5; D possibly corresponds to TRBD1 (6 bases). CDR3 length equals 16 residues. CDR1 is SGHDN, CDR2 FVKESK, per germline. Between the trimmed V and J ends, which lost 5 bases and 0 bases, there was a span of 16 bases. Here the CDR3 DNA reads TGTGCCAGCAGCGATACAGGGTTCCTGAACCAAGAGACCCAGTACTTC. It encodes CASSDTGFLNQETQYF. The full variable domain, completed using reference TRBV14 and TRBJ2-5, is EAGVTQFPSHSVIEKGQTVTLRCDPISGHDNLYWYRRVMGKEIKFLLHFVKESKQDESGMPNNRFLAERTGGTYSTLKVQPAELEDSGVYFCASSDTGFLNQETQYFGPGTRLLVL.

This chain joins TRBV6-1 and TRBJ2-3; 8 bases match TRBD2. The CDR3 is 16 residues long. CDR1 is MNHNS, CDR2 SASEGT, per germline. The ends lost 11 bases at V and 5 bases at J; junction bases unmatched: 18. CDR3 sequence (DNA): TGTGCCTCGTACTCACCGGGACTAGTCAAAGGAGATACGCAGTATTTT. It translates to CASYSPGLVKGDTQYF.

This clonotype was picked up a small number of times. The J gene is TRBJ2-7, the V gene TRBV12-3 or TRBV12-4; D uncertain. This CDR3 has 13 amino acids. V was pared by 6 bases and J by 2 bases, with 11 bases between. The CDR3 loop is CASRPVGAYEQYF. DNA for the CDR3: TGTGCCAGCAGGCCTGTTGGGGCCTACGAGCAGTACTTC.

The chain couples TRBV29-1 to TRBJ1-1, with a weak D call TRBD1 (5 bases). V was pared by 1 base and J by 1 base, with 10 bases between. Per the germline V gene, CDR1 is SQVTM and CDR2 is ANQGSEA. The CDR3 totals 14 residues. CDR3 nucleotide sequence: TGCAGCGTTGAAGGACGACAGAAGAACACTGAAGCTTTCTTT. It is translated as CSVEGRQKNTEAFF.

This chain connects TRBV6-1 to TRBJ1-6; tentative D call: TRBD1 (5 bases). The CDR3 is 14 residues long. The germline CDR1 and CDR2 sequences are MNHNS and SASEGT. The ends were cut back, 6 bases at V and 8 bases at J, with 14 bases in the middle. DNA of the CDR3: TGTGCCAGCAGCCAGGGACTGATTTATTCACCCCTCCACTTT. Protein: CASSQGLIYSPLHF.

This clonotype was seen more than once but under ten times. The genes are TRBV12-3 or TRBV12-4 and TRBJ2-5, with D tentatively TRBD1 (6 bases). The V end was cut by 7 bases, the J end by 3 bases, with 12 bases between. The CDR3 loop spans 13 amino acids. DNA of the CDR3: TGTGCCAGCAACTTCGCAGGGGAAGAGACCCAGTACTTC. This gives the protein CASNFAGEETQYF.

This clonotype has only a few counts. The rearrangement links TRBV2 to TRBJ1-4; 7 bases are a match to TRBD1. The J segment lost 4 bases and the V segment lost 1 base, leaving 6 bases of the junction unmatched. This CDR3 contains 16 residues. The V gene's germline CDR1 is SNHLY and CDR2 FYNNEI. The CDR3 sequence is CASSEEGTARNEKLFF. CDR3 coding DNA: TGTGCCAGCAGTGAAGAAGGGACAGCACGTAATGAAAAACTGTTTTTT.

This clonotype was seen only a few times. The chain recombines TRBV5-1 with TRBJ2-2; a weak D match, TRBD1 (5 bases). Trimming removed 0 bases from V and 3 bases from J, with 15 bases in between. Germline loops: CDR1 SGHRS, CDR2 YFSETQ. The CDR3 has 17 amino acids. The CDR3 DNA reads TGCGCCAGCAGCTTGGAAGGGGTCAGACGTGACACCGGGGAGCTGTTTTTT. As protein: CASSLEGVRRDTGELFF.

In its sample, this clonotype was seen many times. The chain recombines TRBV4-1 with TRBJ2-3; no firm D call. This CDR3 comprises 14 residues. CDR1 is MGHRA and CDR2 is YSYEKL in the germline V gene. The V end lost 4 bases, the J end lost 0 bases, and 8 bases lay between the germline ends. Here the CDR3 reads CASSRGDSTDTQYF. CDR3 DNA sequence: TGCGCCAGCAGCCGCGGCGATAGCACAGATACGCAGTATTTT.

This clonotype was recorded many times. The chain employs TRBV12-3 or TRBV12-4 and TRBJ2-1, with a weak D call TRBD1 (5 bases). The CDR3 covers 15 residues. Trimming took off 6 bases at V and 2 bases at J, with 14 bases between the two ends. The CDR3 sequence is CASSPVPGTYNEQFF. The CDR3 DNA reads TGTGCCAGCAGCCCGGTCCCAGGGACCTACAATGAGCAGTTCTTC.

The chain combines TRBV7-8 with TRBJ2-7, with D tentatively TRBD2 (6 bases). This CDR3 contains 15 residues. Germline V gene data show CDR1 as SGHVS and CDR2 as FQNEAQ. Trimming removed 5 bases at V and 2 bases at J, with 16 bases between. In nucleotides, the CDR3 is TGTGCCAGCAGCCGGGGGTATGGCAGTACCTACGAGCAGTACTTC. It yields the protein CASSRGYGSTYEQYF. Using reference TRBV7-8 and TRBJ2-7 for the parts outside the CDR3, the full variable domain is GAGVSQSPRYKVAKRGQDVALRCDPISGHVSLFWYQQALGQGPEFLTYFQNEAQLDKSGLPSDRFFAERPEGSVSTLKIQRTQQEDSAVYLCASSRGYGSTYEQYFGPGTRLTVT.

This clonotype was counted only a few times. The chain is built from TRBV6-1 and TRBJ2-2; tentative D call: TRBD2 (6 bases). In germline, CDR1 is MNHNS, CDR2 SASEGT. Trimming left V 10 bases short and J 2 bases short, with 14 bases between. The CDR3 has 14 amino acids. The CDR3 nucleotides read TGTGCCACCAAACCGGGACTTAACACCGGGGAGCTGTTTTTT. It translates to CATKPGLNTGELFF.

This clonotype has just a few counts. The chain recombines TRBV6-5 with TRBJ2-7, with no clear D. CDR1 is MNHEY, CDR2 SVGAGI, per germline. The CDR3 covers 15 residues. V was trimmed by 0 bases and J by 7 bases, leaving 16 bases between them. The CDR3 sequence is CASSYSLGWLGEQYF. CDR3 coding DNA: TGTGCCAGCAGTTACTCGCTGGGGTGGTTGGGAGAGCAGTACTTC.

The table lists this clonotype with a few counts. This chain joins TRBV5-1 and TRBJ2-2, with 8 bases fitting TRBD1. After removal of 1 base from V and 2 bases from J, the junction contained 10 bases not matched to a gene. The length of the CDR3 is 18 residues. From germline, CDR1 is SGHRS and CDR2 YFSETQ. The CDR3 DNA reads TGCGCCAGCAGCTTGATACCCCCGGGACAGGCTAACACCGGGGAGCTGTTTTTT. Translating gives CASSLIPPGQANTGELFF.